Described below is a single TCR beta chain sequence and its context. Data came from immunoSEQ multiplex PCR; TCRdb stores just in-frame clones and leaves some out. The data show about 210,000 clones, around 88% seen once. V lost 4 bases and J 5 bases, leaving 10 bases between the germline ends. The CDR3 has 14 amino acids. Germline loops: CDR1 SGHDT, CDR2 YYEEEE. The data derive from a study of blood T cell repertoires in COVID-19. The source is a man aged 45 to 65 with active or convalescent COVID-19. The gene calls are TRBV5-6 and TRBJ1-6, with D hard to call. Sequencing input: peripheral blood. This CDR3 reads CASSLPGNNSPLHF. The CDR3 DNA reads as TGTGCCAGCAGCCTTCCGGGAAATAATTCACCCCTCCACTTT. Full variable domain (remainder filled in from reference TRBV5-6 and TRBJ1-6): DAGVTQSPTHLIKTRGQQVTLRCSPKSGHDTVSWYQQALGQGPQFIFQYYEEEERQRGNFPDRFSGHQFPNYSSELNVNALLLGDSALYLCASSLPGNNSPLHFGNGTRLTVT.